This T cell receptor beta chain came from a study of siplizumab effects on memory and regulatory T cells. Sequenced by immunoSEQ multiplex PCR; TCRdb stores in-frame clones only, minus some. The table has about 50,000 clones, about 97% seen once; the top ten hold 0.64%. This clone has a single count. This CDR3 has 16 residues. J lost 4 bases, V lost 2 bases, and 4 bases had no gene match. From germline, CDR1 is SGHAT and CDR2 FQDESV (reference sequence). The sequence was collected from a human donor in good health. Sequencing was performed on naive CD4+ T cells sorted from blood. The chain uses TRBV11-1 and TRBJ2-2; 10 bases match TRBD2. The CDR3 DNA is TGTGCCAGCAGCTTACGGGGACTAGCGCTCACCGGGGAGCTGTTTTTT. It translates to CASSLRGLALTGELFF.